This entry is about one T cell receptor (beta chain). Its antigen is undetermined. The data were taken from a study of CD8 T cells in ankylosing spondylitis. This CDR3 has 16 residues. In germline, CDR1 is MNHEY, CDR2 SMNVEV (reference sequence). The trim removed 5 bases at V and 7 bases at J, leaving 13 bases unmatched. Overall study findings and caveats: Seemingly distinctive of ankylosing spondylitis blood was a TCR beta motif formed by eight highly homologous variants.

Molecular-barcoded quantitative 5'-RACE produced these TCR beta libraries. MiXCR was run by TCRdb on the 5' RACE reads, yielding one entry per CDR3 protein. The sample comprises 150,000 to 200,000 distinct CDR3 sequences, around a sixth of which are singletons, and about 4.3% rests with the top ten. Sequencing was done on a sample of blood, either unsorted or a sorted T cell fraction (not recorded which). This rearrangement joins TRBV27 to TRBJ2-1; 8 positions match TRBD2. The receptor's source is a male donor aged 5 to 29 with ankylosing spondylitis or in good health (not recorded which). CDR3 in DNA: TGTGCCAGCAGTCCTCCCGCTGGACTAGCAAGGAATGAGCAGTTCTTC. This codes for CASSPPAGLARNEQFF.